This T cell receptor beta chain was obtained from a study of neurological immune-mediated disorders. Indicated time point: technical triplicate 1. Sorted libraries were made with around 1 million CD4+ or CD8+ T cells. Whole-study findings and limits: The greatest TCR clonal expansion appeared in HTLV-1-associated myelopathy and the smallest, falling below healthy controls, in multiple sclerosis. The expanded clones of different subjects shared no CDR3 amino acid sequences (suggesting private repertoires in all groups).

The junction had 5 bases not matched to a gene; V was cut back by 3 bases and J by 0 bases. The CDR3 loop spans 15 amino acids. CDR1 and CDR2 (germline): DFQATT, SNEGSKA (reference sequence). In its sample, this clonotype was seen many times. The antigen remains unidentified. 5'RACE generated cDNA with 10-nucleotide random UMIs. Using its own MiXCR run on the 5' RACE reads, TCRdb lists one record per CDR3 protein. The sample lists tens of thousands of distinct CDR3 sequences, 13% seen once, with roughly 5.5% in the top ten. The receptor's source is a female donor with HTLV-1-associated myelopathy (HAM/TSP). The sample consisted of CD4+ T cells from blood. The chain is built from TRBV20-1 and TRBJ2-7; 10 bases are a match to TRBD2. CDR3 nucleotide sequence: TGCAGTGCTAGCTGGACTAGCGGCGGCTCCTACGAGCAGTACTTC. Residues: CSASWTSGGSYEQYF.